The next 29 T cell receptor beta chains were all read from a single sample in a study of T cells in Graves' hyperthyroidism and ophthalmopathy (dated by TCRdb to between 2018 and 2021). Libraries were prepared through multiplex PCR. The instrument given in TCRdb is Illumina HiSeq 2000. The TCR beta CDR3 regions were amplified from RNA transcripts. For the first round of RT-PCR on the TCR CDR3, the HTBI primer set was used together with the Qiagen OneStep RT-PCR kit. TCRdb trimmed public reads at Q25 via fastp, called clones via MiXCR and kept in-frame beta chains. Each CDR3 protein appears once, grouped with its most common genes and DNA. In this sample the table shows 600,000 to 900,000 distinct CDR3 sequences, 16% of which occur a single time. The top ten constitute about 8.4% of the sample. Sequencing used blood. These receptors were taken from a man younger than 35 with Graves' hyperthyroidism.

The genes are TRBV28 and TRBJ1-2; 7 bases fit TRBD1. CDR1 MDHEN and CDR2 SYDVKM come from the germline V gene. This CDR3 is built from 13 residues. V lost 3 bases and J lost 8; bases outside the gene matches: 6. The DNA for the CDR3 is TGTGCCAGCAGTTTTGACAGGGAGTACGGCTACACCTTC. Encoded protein: CASSFDREYGYTF.

In this sample, this clonotype turned up many times. The V call is TRBV5-1, the J call TRBJ2-2; D not resolved. CDR1 and CDR2 (germline): SGHRS, YFSETQ. Trimming cost V 8 bases and J 4 bases, with 15 bases left between them. This CDR3 has 14 amino acids. This CDR3 reads CASTSSTGTGELFF. CDR3 nucleotides: TGCGCCAGTACTTCTTCTACGGGCACCGGGGAGCTGTTTTTT.

This clonotype has ten or more counts. This rearrangement joins TRBV3-1 to TRBJ1-5; the D is unclear. Trimming pared 0 bases from V and 7 bases from J, leaving 7 bases between. This CDR3 is 13 amino acids long. The V gene's germline CDR1 is LGHDT and CDR2 YNNKEL (reference sequence). The CDR3, as DNA: TGTGCCAGCAGCCAAGATCGGAGACAGCCCCAGCATTTT. It codes for CASSQDRRQPQHF.

This clonotype showed up just a few times. This chain joins TRBV7-9 and TRBJ2-7; 9 positions agree with TRBD1. V was clipped by 1 base and J by 4 bases; unmatched bases: 8. Germline CDR1 SEHNR, CDR2 FQNEAQ (reference sequence). This CDR3 spans 16 amino acids. Here the CDR3 DNA reads TGTGCCAGCAGCTTAGTAGTGGGACAGGGAAATTACGAGCAGTACTTC. Translated: CASSLVVGQGNYEQYF.

A few counts support this clonotype. This sequence joins TRBV19 and TRBJ2-7, with 7 positions matching TRBD1. Germline CDR1 LNHDA, CDR2 SQIVND (reference sequence). CDR3 size: 14 residues. After removal of 4 bases from V and 3 bases from J, the junction contained 6 bases not matched to a gene. Written as DNA, the CDR3 is TGTGCCAGTAGTAAACTGAGGGACAGCTACGAGCAGTACTTC. It encodes CASSKLRDSYEQYF.

J is TRBJ2-1 and V is TRBV15; the D is unclear. CDR3 length: 15 amino acids. The germline CDR1 and CDR2 sequences are LNHNV and YYDKDF (reference sequence). Deletions cut 2 bases from V and 3 bases from J, with 11 bases between. The chain's CDR3 is CATSRSYSLYNEQFF. The CDR3 nucleotides read TGTGCCACCAGCAGATCCTACTCCCTCTACAATGAGCAGTTCTTC.

This clonotype was found many times. The chain recombines TRBV16 with TRBJ2-1, with 7 bases matching TRBD1. The length of the CDR3 is 15 residues. Per germline, CDR1 KGHSY and CDR2 FQNENV. With V trimmed by 5 bases and J by 0 bases, 4 bases remained unmatched. For the CDR3, the DNA is TGTGCCAGCAGCGGCCACAGGGGCTCCTACAATGAGCAGTTCTTC. Amino acid sequence: CASSGHRGSYNEQFF.

The chain carries TRBV11-3 and TRBJ2-1, with no clear D. Germline CDR1 reads SGHNT; CDR2 reads YENEEA. Trimming removed 4 bases at V and 4 bases at J, with 17 bases between. The CDR3 consists of 16 residues. The CDR3 reads CASSYPGGASYNEQFF. The CDR3 DNA follows: TGTGCCAGCAGCTACCCGGGCGGAGCTTCTTACAATGAGCAGTTCTTC.

On this clonotype itself: A read error may be the cause here, since a much bigger clone is one base away. This chain uses TRBV27 with TRBJ2-7; no clear D gene. V lost 6 bases and J lost 3, with 15 bases in between. The germline V gene encodes CDR1 MNHEY and CDR2 SMNVEV (reference sequence). There are 14 residues in the CDR3. CDR3 in amino acids: CASRPDGFFYEQYF. CDR3 DNA: TGTGCCAGCAGACCCGACGGGTTTTTCTACGAGCAGTACTTC.

The chain recombines TRBV12-3 or TRBV12-4 with TRBJ1-6; maybe TRBD1 (6 bases). CDR3 length: 14 residues. The V gene lost 6 bases and the J gene lost 10 bases, with 16 bases spanning the gap. CDR3 nucleotide sequence: TGTGCCAGCAGGTGGGGAGATAGGGGGTCACCCCTCCACTTT. It yields the protein CASRWGDRGSPLHF.

This clonotype was seen many times. The CDR3 protein is CASSHRSPPAEAFF. The CDR3 DNA is TGTGCCAGCAGCCACCGGTCCCCACCGGCTGAAGCTTTCTTT. The chain has TRBV28 and TRBJ1-1; D not resolved. V lost 6 bases and J lost 6, with 17 bases in between. CDR1 MDHEN and CDR2 SYDVKM come from the germline V gene. The CDR3 loop spans 14 amino acids.

The table lists this clonotype with a few counts. The J gene is TRBJ2-3, the V gene TRBV6-1, with unresolved D. Germline assignment: CDR1 MNHNS and CDR2 SASEGT. The CDR3 runs to 13 residues. V was pared by 3 bases and J by 4 bases, with 8 bases between. CDR3 amino acids: CASSDPGPDTQYF. The CDR3 DNA sequence: TGTGCCAGCAGTGATCCCGGCCCAGATACGCAGTATTTT.

At least ten counts were recorded for this clonotype. This chain connects TRBV5-1 to TRBJ2-7, with D hard to call. Germline loops: CDR1 SGHRS, CDR2 YFSETQ. The CDR3 is 14 amino acids. Deletions cut 0 bases from V and 3 bases from J, with 10 bases between. The CDR3 DNA reads TGCGCCAGCAGCTTGGGTTGGGCTTACTACGAGCAGTACTTC. The encoded protein is CASSLGWAYYEQYF.

This clonotype was picked up a small number of times. The rearrangement links TRBV20-1 to TRBJ2-7; a weak D match, TRBD1 (6 bases). Trimming shortened V by 0 bases and J by 3 bases, and 18 bases separated the two germline ends. The germline V gene has CDR1 DFQATT and CDR2 SNEGSKA (reference sequence). The CDR3 contains 16 residues. In DNA, the CDR3 is TGCAGTGCTAGAGATAGGACAGCCGGTGGGAGCTACGAGCAGTACTTC. It encodes CSARDRTAGGSYEQYF.

The table lists this clonotype with many counts. The CDR3 DNA reads as TGTGCCAGCAGCCCGGACAGCTCGAACACCGGGGAGCTGTTTTTT. This codes for CASSPDSSNTGELFF. The chain recombines TRBV7-3 with TRBJ2-2, with a weak D call TRBD1 (6 bases). The germline gives CDR1 SGHTA, CDR2 FQGTGA. With 5 bases removed from V and 0 bases from J, the gap between germline ends came to 10 bases. The CDR3 consists of 15 residues.

The V call is TRBV15, the J call TRBJ1-2, with a possible D match to TRBD1 (5 bases). Trimming took 1 base from V and 7 from J, leaving 34 bases between them. The length of the CDR3 is 21 residues. CDR1 is LNHNV, CDR2 YYDKDF, per germline (reference sequence). CDR3 in amino acids: CATSRVGKEGPKGAWPAGYTF. The CDR3 DNA follows: TGTGCCACCAGCAGAGTAGGAAAGGAGGGCCCTAAAGGGGCCTGGCCTGCTGGCTACACCTTC.

This clonotype was counted between two and nine times. The chain employs TRBV27 and TRBJ2-7; D gene uncertain. Trimming shortened V by 4 bases and J by 2 bases, and 9 bases separated the two germline ends. This CDR3 spans 13 amino acids. Per germline, CDR1 MNHEY and CDR2 SMNVEV (reference sequence). CDR3 bases: TGTGCCAGCAGTTGGGATCCAACCTACGAGCAGTACTTC. Encoded protein: CASSWDPTYEQYF.

This clonotype was counted a few times. This chain joins TRBV20-1 and TRBJ2-7; possibly TRBD1 for D (6 bases). CDR1 is DFQATT and CDR2 is SNEGSKA in the germline V gene (reference sequence). The CDR3 contains 14 residues. V was pared by 3 bases and J by 7 bases, with 19 bases between. CDR3 bases: TGCAGTGCTAGTCAAGGGGGTGCCTATGGGGAGCAGTACTTC. It specifies CSASQGGAYGEQYF.

In its sample, this clonotype was seen a few times. The J gene is TRBJ1-4, the V gene TRBV5-4; the D gene is possibly TRBD1 (5 bases). Germline loops: CDR1 SGHNT, CDR2 YYREEE (reference sequence). The length of the CDR3 is 15 residues. V was pared by 0 bases and J by 7 bases, with 13 bases between. The CDR3 reads CASSLGQGLAEKLFF. The CDR3 DNA sequence: TGTGCCAGCAGCTTGGGGCAGGGTCTAGCTGAAAAACTGTTTTTT. Based on the CDR3 plus reference TRBV5-4 and TRBJ1-4, the full variable domain is ETGVTQSPTHLIKTRGQQVTLRCSSQSGHNTVSWYQQALGQGPQFIFQYYREEENGRGNFPPRFSGLQFPNYSSELNVNALELDDSALYLCASSLGQGLAEKLFFGSGTQLSVL.

V is TRBV7-3 and J is TRBJ2-7; D tentatively reads TRBD1 or TRBD2 (5 bases each). The CDR3 is 14 residues long. Germline CDR1 and CDR2: SGHTA and FQGTGA. The V and J ends lost 5 bases and 3 bases respectively, with 14 bases between them. The CDR3 is CASSQTGGFYEQYF. DNA for the CDR3: TGTGCCAGCAGCCAAACAGGAGGATTCTACGAGCAGTACTTC. Full variable domain (remainder filled in from reference TRBV7-3 and TRBJ2-7): GAGVSQTPSNKVTEKGKYVELRCDPISGHTALYWYRQSLGQGPEFLIYFQGTGAADDSGLPNDRFFAVRPEGSVSTLKIQRTERGDSAVYLCASSQTGGFYEQYFGPGTRLTVT.

This clonotype has more than one count but fewer than ten. The V call is TRBV12-5, the J call TRBJ1-1; D gene unclear. This CDR3 is built from 13 residues. CDR1 and CDR2 (germline): LGHNT, FRNRAP. Trimming took off 9 bases at V and 1 base at J, with 12 bases between the two ends. CDR3 nucleotides: TGTGCTAGCCTCCGGGCCCCGAACACTGAAGCTTTCTTT. The encoded protein is CASLRAPNTEAFF.

V gene TRBV12-3 or TRBV12-4 combines with J gene TRBJ2-3; tentatively, D is TRBD1 (7 bases). V gave up 6 bases and J gave up 0 bases, with 13 bases separating them. The CDR3 is 15 residues long. CDR3: CASRAGTASTDTQYF. The DNA for the CDR3 is TGTGCCAGCAGGGCGGGGACAGCAAGCACAGATACGCAGTATTTT.

This clonotype was recorded a few times. This chain's CDR3 is CASSPLSSSGEQFF. The DNA of the CDR3 is TGTGCCAGCTCACCACTCAGTTCTTCAGGCGAGCAGTTCTTC. The rearrangement joins TRBV18 to TRBJ2-1, with unresolved D. The CDR3 has 14 residues. V was cut by 1 base and J by 10 bases, with 14 bases left in between. Germline CDR1 KGHSH, CDR2 LQKENI. The complete variable domain, with remaining parts taken from reference TRBV18 and TRBJ2-1, reads NAGVMQNPRHLVRRRGQEARLRCSPMKGHSHVYWYRQLPEEGLKFMVYLQKENIIDESGMPKERFSAEFPKEGPSILRIQQVVRGDSAAYFCASSPLSSSGEQFFGPGTRLTVL.

As to this clonotype: This may stem from a read error, because a much larger clone lies one nucleotide away. The rearrangement links TRBV2 to TRBJ2-2; D is unclear. Trimming removed 7 bases from V and 3 bases from J, with 3 bases in between. From germline, CDR1 is SNHLY and CDR2 FYNNEI. The length of the CDR3 is 11 residues. The CDR3 protein is CASMYTGELFF. For the CDR3, the DNA is TGTGCCAGCATGTACACCGGGGAGCTGTTTTTT.

This clonotype was seen a handful of times. The chain is built from TRBV7-9 and TRBJ2-7; TRBD2 matches 8 bases. CDR1 is SEHNR, CDR2 FQNEAQ, per germline (reference sequence). The CDR3 contains 17 residues. V shed 4 bases and J 0 bases; nucleotides not matched to a gene: 11. The DNA of the CDR3 is TGTGCCAGCAGCTCGAGTGGACTAGCTGAAAACTCCTACGAGCAGTACTTC. It translates to CASSSSGLAENSYEQYF.

The chain couples TRBV19 to TRBJ1-1; 8 positions match TRBD1. The V segment lost 9 bases and the J segment 5 bases; nucleotides outside the gene matches: 8. Germline V gene sequence: CDR1 LNHDA, CDR2 SQIVND (reference sequence). This CDR3 contains 13 residues. Written as DNA, the CDR3 is TGTGCCAGAAGGACAGGGTTCTGGACTGAAGCTTTCTTT. It yields the protein CARRTGFWTEAFF.

This clonotype came up once. The junction shows a germline mismatch at one end, possibly a read error. The chain couples TRBV12-3 or TRBV12-4 to TRBJ2-4; 11 nucleotides agree with TRBD2. CDR3 length: 19 residues. The CDR3 spells CASTRVAGGSKSAKSIQYF. In nucleotides, the CDR3 is TGTGCCAGCACCCGAGTAGCGGGAGGGTCCAAATCTGCCAAAAGCATTCAGTACTTC.

The gene calls are TRBV18 and TRBJ1-1, with D hard to call. The germline V gene encodes CDR1 KGHSH and CDR2 LQKENI. This CDR3 is 14 amino acids long. V shed 2 bases and J shed 1 base, with 8 bases lying between them. CDR3 amino acids: CASSPAGSNTEAFF. The CDR3 DNA reads as TGTGCCAGCTCACCAGCGGGGTCGAACACTGAAGCTTTCTTT.

This clonotype came up many times. The V call is TRBV7-9, the J call TRBJ2-1; 7 nucleotides agree with TRBD2. Trimming cost V 10 bases and J 4 bases; bases outside gene matches: 13. The CDR3 is 15 residues long. Germline loops: CDR1 SEHNR, CDR2 FQNEAQ (reference sequence). CDR3 sequence: CATTHGGTSYNEQFF. The CDR3 DNA reads TGTGCCACCACCCACGGGGGGACTTCGTACAATGAGCAGTTCTTC.